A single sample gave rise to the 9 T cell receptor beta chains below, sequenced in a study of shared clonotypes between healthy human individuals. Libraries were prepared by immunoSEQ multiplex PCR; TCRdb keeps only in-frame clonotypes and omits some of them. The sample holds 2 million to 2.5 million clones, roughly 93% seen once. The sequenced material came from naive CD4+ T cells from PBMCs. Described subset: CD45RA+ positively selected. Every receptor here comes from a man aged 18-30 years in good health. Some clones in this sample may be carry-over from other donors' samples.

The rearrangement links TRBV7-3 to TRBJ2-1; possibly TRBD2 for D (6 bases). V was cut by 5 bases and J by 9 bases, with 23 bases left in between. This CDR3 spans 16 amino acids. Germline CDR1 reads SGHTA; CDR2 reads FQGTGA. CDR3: CASSPVGDSHGSEQFF. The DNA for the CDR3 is TGTGCCAGCAGCCCAGTCGGGGACTCGCATGGGAGTGAGCAGTTCTTC.

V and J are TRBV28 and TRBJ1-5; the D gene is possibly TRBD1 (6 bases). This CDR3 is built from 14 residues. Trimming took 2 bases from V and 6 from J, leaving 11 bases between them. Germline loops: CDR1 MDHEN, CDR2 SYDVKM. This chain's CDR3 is CASSLRTGTQPQHF. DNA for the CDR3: TGTGCCAGCAGTTTAAGAACAGGGACTCAGCCCCAGCATTTT.

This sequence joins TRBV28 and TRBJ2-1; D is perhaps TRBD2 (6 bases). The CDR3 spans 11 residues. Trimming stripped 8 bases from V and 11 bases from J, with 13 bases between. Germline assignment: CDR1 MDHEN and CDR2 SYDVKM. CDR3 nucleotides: TGTGCCAGCCGCCAGCTAGCGAAGCAGTTCTTC. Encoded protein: CASRQLAKQFF.

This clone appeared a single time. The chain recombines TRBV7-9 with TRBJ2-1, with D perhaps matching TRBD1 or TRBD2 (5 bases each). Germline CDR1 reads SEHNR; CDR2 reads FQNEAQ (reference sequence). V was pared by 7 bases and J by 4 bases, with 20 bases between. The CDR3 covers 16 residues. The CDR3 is CASTPISLGRYNEQFF. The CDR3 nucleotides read TGTGCCAGCACCCCTATTTCATTGGGACGGTACAATGAGCAGTTCTTC.

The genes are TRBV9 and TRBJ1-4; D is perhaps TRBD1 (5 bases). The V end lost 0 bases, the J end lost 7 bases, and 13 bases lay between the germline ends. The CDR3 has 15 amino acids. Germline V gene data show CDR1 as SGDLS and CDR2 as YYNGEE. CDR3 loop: CASSVGGRNSEKLFF. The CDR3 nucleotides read TGTGCCAGCAGCGTAGGGGGCCGCAATAGTGAAAAACTGTTTTTT.

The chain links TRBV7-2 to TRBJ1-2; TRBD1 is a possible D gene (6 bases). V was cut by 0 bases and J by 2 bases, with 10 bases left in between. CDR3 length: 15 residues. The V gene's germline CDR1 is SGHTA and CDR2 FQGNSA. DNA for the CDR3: TGTGCCAGCAGCTTAGCTATCGACAGGAACTATGGCTACACCTTC. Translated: CASSLAIDRNYGYTF.

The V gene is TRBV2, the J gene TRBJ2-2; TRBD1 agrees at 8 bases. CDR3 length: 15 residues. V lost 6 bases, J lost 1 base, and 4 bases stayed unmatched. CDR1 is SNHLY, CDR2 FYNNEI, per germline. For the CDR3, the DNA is TGTGCCAGCAGCGCTGGGACAGGGAACACCGGGGAGCTGTTTTTT. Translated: CASSAGTGNTGELFF. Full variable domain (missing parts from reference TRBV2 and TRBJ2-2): EPEVTQTPSHQVTQMGQEVILRCVPISNHLYFYWYRQILGQKVEFLVSFYNNEISEKSEIFDDQFSVERPDGSNFTLKIRSTKLEDSAMYFCASSAGTGNTGELFFGEGSRLTVL.

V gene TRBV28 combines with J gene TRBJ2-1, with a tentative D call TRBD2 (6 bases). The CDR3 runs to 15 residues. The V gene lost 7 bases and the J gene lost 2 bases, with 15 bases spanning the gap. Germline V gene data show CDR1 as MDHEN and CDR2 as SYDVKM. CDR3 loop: CASTVAVRTYNEQFF. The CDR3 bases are TGTGCCAGCACCGTAGCGGTCAGAACCTACAATGAGCAGTTCTTC.

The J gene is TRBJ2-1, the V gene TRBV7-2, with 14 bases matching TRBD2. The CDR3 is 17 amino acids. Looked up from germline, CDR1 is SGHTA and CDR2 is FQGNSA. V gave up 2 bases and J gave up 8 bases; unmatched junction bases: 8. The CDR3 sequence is CASSLHGGTSGSDEQFF. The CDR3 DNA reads TGTGCCAGCAGCTTACACGGGGGGACTAGCGGGAGCGATGAGCAGTTCTTC.